Listed here are 27 T cell receptor beta chains from one sample, sequenced in a study of identical twins (dated by TCRdb to 2016 to 2017). Receptors were amplified or captured by 5' RACE. The sequencer was an Illumina HiSeq 2000. Through fastp at Q25 and MiXCR, TCRdb rebuilt clones from the public reads, retaining in-frame beta chains. Each entry is one CDR3 protein sequence, shown with its most common DNA and genes. A total of 1.5 million to 2 million distinct CDR3 sequences appear in this sample, roughly 35% of them only once. In total, the top ten clones hold more than 0.25% of the sample. Specimen: cord blood. The receptors here all came from a newborn girl in good health.

This chain joins TRBV6-1 and TRBJ1-4, with D perhaps TRBD1 (5 bases). The V end lost 2 bases, the J end lost 0 bases, and 10 bases lay between the germline ends. Germline assignment: CDR1 MNHNS and CDR2 SASEGT. CDR3 size: 16 residues. The CDR3 bases are TGTGCCAGCAGTGAACTGGGGGGTGCAACTAATGAAAAACTGTTTTTT. It encodes CASSELGGATNEKLFF.

The CDR3 is CASSLGTSGHPYEQYF. The CDR3 DNA reads as TGCGCCAGCAGCCTCGGGACTAGCGGGCATCCCTACGAGCAGTACTTC. The chain uses TRBV5-1 and TRBJ2-4, with 12 bases lining up with TRBD2. The tail of the sequence fits TRBJ2-7 better, so the J call may be wrong. From germline, CDR1 is SGHRS and CDR2 YFSETQ. The CDR3 runs 16 residues.

The genes are TRBV6-1 and TRBJ2-4, with TRBD2 identical over 8 bases. The V segment lost 5 bases and the J segment 13 bases; nucleotides outside the gene matches: 13. Germline-derived CDR1 and CDR2 are MNHNS and SASEGT. This CDR3 has 14 residues. The CDR3 DNA sequence: TGTGCCAGCAGTCCTACGGTAGCGGGGTCAGAGCAGTACTTC. Its translation: CASSPTVAGSEQYF.

The chain joins TRBV4-2 to TRBJ2-3; 13 bases map to TRBD2. The CDR3 has 19 residues. After removal of 3 bases from V and 2 bases from J, the junction contained 11 bases not matched to a gene. The germline V gene encodes CDR1 LGHNA and CDR2 YNFKEQ. CDR3 loop: CASSQRLAGGPALTDTQYF. The CDR3 nucleotides are TGTGCCAGCAGCCAGCGACTAGCGGGGGGCCCAGCCCTCACAGATACGCAGTATTTT.

This chain joins TRBV12-5 and TRBJ2-1; the match to TRBD2 covers 15 bases. The CDR3 has 21 amino acids. In germline, CDR1 is LGHNT, CDR2 FRNRAP. J was trimmed by 0 bases and V by 0 bases; bases with no gene match: 9. The CDR3 spells CASGLVRGTSGRKGSYNEQFF. DNA for the CDR3: TGTGCTAGTGGTTTGGTACGAGGGACTAGCGGGAGGAAGGGCTCCTACAATGAGCAGTTCTTC.

The chain recombines TRBV29-1 with TRBJ2-7, with D maybe TRBD2 (6 bases). The length of the CDR3 is 11 residues. Trimming took 3 bases from V and 6 from J, leaving 9 bases between them. Looked up from germline, CDR1 is SQVTM and CDR2 is ANQGSEA. The CDR3 DNA reads TGCAGCGTTGACCTGGGACTCGAGCAGTACTTC. It specifies CSVDLGLEQYF.

In DNA, the CDR3 is TGTGCCAGCTCACCATCGAGGGTTGGATACTACGAGCAGTACTTC. As protein: CASSPSRVGYYEQYF. The chain uses TRBV18 and TRBJ2-4; perhaps TRBD2 as D (5 bases). The DNA matches TRBJ2-7 better at its end, which makes the J call doubtful. Germline V gene lookup returns CDR1 KGHSH and CDR2 LQKENI. The CDR3 extends over 15 amino acids.

This clonotype was detected only a few times. The J gene is TRBJ2-6, the V gene TRBV6-2 or TRBV6-3; no definite D call. Germline-derived CDR1 and CDR2 are MNHEY and SVGEGT. The CDR3 is 16 amino acids. V shed 6 bases and J shed 0 bases, with 12 bases lying between them. CDR3 DNA sequence: TGTGCCAGCAGACTCTCACTGGGCTCTGGGGCCAACGTCCTGACTTTC. This translates into CASRLSLGSGANVLTF.

This clonotype was counted between two and nine times. The chain is built from TRBV20-1 and TRBJ2-3, with TRBD2 as a possible D gene (5 bases). The V end was cut by 2 bases, the J end by 4 bases, with 7 bases between. Germline V CDR1 and CDR2: DFQATT, SNEGSKA (reference sequence). The CDR3 runs to 12 residues. CDR3: CSARPDSDTQYF. The CDR3 DNA sequence: TGCAGTGCTAGACCGGACTCAGATACGCAGTATTTT.

This clonotype has a handful of counts. Here the CDR3 DNA reads TGCGCCAGCAGCTTGGGACCGTCCGACGAGCAGTACTTC. Amino acid sequence: CASSLGPSDEQYF. The J gene is TRBJ2-7, the V gene TRBV5-1; no definite D call. V gave up 0 bases and J gave up 5 bases, with 9 bases separating them. Germline CDR1 is SGHRS and CDR2 is YFSETQ. The CDR3 totals 13 residues.

Points on this clonotype: The junction does not match germline at one end; this may be a read error. The chain joins TRBV7-2 to TRBJ2-3; a possible D gene is TRBD2 (5 bases). The length of the CDR3 is 17 residues. Germline CDR1 and CDR2: SGHTA and FQGNSA. CDR3 residues: CASGLASIALGSDTQYF. CDR3 nucleotides: TGTGCCAGCGGCTTAGCGTCGATAGCGTTGGGCTCAGATACGCAGTATTTT.

This clonotype has only a few counts. As DNA, the CDR3 is TGTGCCATCAGCCAGACAGGGGGCACTGAAGCTTTCTTT. It translates to CAISQTGGTEAFF. The chain joins TRBV10-3 to TRBJ1-1, with 9 bases fitting TRBD1. Germline assignment: CDR1 ENHRY and CDR2 SYGVKD. With V trimmed by 6 bases and J by 4 bases, 3 bases remained unmatched. The CDR3 length is 13 residues.

The V call is TRBV19, the J call TRBJ2-5, with TRBD1 matching over 7 bases. The end of the DNA fits TRBJ2-7 better, so the J call may be wrong. Germline assignment: CDR1 LNHDA and CDR2 SQIVND (reference sequence). This CDR3 is 13 amino acids long. For the CDR3, the DNA is TGTGCCAGTAGAGGACAGGCCACCTACGAGCAGTACTTC. Its protein product is CASRGQATYEQYF.

The sample holds a few counts of this clonotype. The chain couples TRBV4-1 to TRBJ2-7; 10 bases are a match to TRBD2. The assigned J gene may be wrong: the sequence end matches TRBJ2-5 better. The CDR3 covers 16 residues. Looked up from germline, CDR1 is MGHRA and CDR2 is YSYEKL. The DNA for the CDR3 is TGCGCCAGCAGCTCAACCCCACTAGCGGGGTGGAAGACCCAGTACTTC. It encodes CASSSTPLAGWKTQYF.

The chain recombines TRBV12-5 with TRBJ1-4; D unresolved. Per germline, CDR1 LGHNT and CDR2 FRNRAP. This CDR3 region has 13 residues. Trimming cost V 4 bases and J 8 bases, with 11 bases left between them. This chain's CDR3 is CASGSRTDEKLFF. DNA of the CDR3: TGTGCTAGTGGTTCTCGGACGGACGAAAAACTGTTTTTT.

This clonotype was seen a handful of times. The chain is built from TRBV7-8 and TRBJ2-1; D remains ambiguous. Germline V gives CDR1 SGHVS, CDR2 FQNEAQ. V was shortened by 1 base and J by 0 bases, with 10 bases between the two germline ends. The CDR3 length is 16 residues. The CDR3 sequence is CASSLGRRDSYNEQFF. CDR3 in DNA: TGTGCCAGCAGCTTAGGGCGAAGGGACTCCTACAATGAGCAGTTCTTC.

This clonotype was picked up a small number of times. The genes are TRBV6-6 and TRBJ2-4, with TRBD2 identical over 9 bases. CDR3 length equals 17 residues. From germline, CDR1 is MNHNY and CDR2 SVGAGI (reference sequence). V gave up 2 bases and J gave up 6 bases; unmatched junction bases: 11. The CDR3 DNA sequence: TGTGCCAGCAGTTACACCCTGGCGGGAGGGCCTGTAAACATTCAGTACTTC. It specifies CASSYTLAGGPVNIQYF.

This chain joins TRBV20-1 and TRBJ1-2; D not resolved. The CDR3 has 13 amino acids. Trimming left V 0 bases short and J 0 bases short, with 5 bases between. Germline CDR1 DFQATT, CDR2 SNEGSKA (reference sequence). CDR3 nucleotide sequence: TGCAGTGCTAGAGAAACGCCTAACTATGGCTACACCTTC. It is translated as CSARETPNYGYTF.

The V gene is TRBV20-1, the J gene TRBJ1-5, with 8 bases aligning to TRBD1. This CDR3 contains 16 residues. The germline CDR1 and CDR2 sequences are DFQATT and SNEGSKA (reference sequence). Trimming removed 2 bases from V and 1 base from J; junction bases left unmatched: 7. The CDR3 DNA reads TGCAGTGCTAGATATGCGGGACAGGTGAGCAATCAGCCCCAGCATTTT. Translating it yields CSARYAGQVSNQPQHF.

The chain joins TRBV29-1 to TRBJ1-2; unclear D gene. The CDR3 sequence is 13 residues long. The V gene's germline CDR1 is SQVTM and CDR2 ANQGSEA. The V gene lost 3 bases and the J gene lost 6 bases, with 14 bases spanning the gap. The CDR3 here is CSVEVAARDGYTF. CDR3 sequence (DNA): TGCAGCGTTGAGGTGGCAGCCCGGGATGGCTACACCTTC.

The rearrangement joins TRBV20-1 to TRBJ1-2; D uncertain. Germline CDR1 DFQATT, CDR2 SNEGSKA (reference sequence). The CDR3 loop spans 11 amino acids. V lost 3 bases and J 6 bases, leaving 8 bases between the germline ends. The chain's CDR3 is CSARAPDGYTF. CDR3 DNA: TGCAGTGCTAGGGCACCGGATGGCTACACCTTC.

There are a few counts of this clonotype. The rearrangement links TRBV20-1 to TRBJ2-1; no reliable D call. The CDR3 is 13 residues long. The V gene's germline CDR1 is DFQATT and CDR2 SNEGSKA (reference sequence). With 1 base removed from V and 5 bases from J, the gap between germline ends came to 9 bases. CDR3 coding DNA: TGCAGTGCTAGAGCCACATTTAACAATGAGCAGTTCTTC. Translated: CSARATFNNEQFF.

The chain combines TRBV20-1 with TRBJ1-5; 9 bases map to TRBD1. Germline V gene sequence: CDR1 DFQATT, CDR2 SNEGSKA (reference sequence). The CDR3 spans 14 residues. Trimming took 2 bases from V and 6 from J; bases not matched to a gene: 5. DNA for the CDR3: TGCAGTGCTAGAACAACAGGGGGCGGTCAGCCCCAGCATTTT. This gives the protein CSARTTGGGQPQHF.

The chain's CDR3 is CASSQDGNLAGGPYNEQFF. The CDR3 DNA follows: TGTGCCAGCAGCCAAGATGGAAACCTAGCGGGGGGTCCATACAATGAGCAGTTCTTC. The genes are TRBV4-2 and TRBJ2-1, with TRBD2 matching over 11 bases. The CDR3 length is 19 residues. Trimming removed 0 bases from V and 4 bases from J; junction bases left unmatched: 11. Looked up from germline, CDR1 is LGHNA and CDR2 is YNFKEQ.

The chain uses TRBV20-1 and TRBJ2-3; tentative D call: TRBD2 (6 bases). V gave up 6 bases and J gave up 2 bases, with 18 bases separating them. Germline loops: CDR1 DFQATT, CDR2 SNEGSKA (reference sequence). This CDR3 is built from 15 residues. The CDR3 region is CSARPDGGITDTQYF. The CDR3 nucleotides read TGCAGTGCCCGACCTGACGGGGGAATCACAGATACGCAGTATTTT.

This clonotype was observed a handful of times. The V call is TRBV5-6, the J call TRBJ2-3, with D unresolved. V lost 3 bases and J 0 bases, leaving 8 bases between the germline ends. Germline V lookup: CDR1 SGHDT, CDR2 YYEEEE. The length of the CDR3 is 14 residues. Here the CDR3 DNA reads TGTGCCAGCAGCTGGTTTCTTAGCACAGATACGCAGTATTTT. The encoded protein is CASSWFLSTDTQYF.

A few counts support this clonotype. This chain's CDR3 is CASSQETGGYYNEQFF. The CDR3 DNA follows: TGTGCCAGCAGCCAAGAGACTGGGGGCTACTACAATGAGCAGTTCTTC. The rearrangement links TRBV4-2 to TRBJ2-1; a possible D gene is TRBD1 (6 bases). The V and J ends lost 0 bases and 3 bases respectively, with 12 bases between them. In germline, CDR1 is LGHNA, CDR2 YNFKEQ. The CDR3 runs 16 residues.